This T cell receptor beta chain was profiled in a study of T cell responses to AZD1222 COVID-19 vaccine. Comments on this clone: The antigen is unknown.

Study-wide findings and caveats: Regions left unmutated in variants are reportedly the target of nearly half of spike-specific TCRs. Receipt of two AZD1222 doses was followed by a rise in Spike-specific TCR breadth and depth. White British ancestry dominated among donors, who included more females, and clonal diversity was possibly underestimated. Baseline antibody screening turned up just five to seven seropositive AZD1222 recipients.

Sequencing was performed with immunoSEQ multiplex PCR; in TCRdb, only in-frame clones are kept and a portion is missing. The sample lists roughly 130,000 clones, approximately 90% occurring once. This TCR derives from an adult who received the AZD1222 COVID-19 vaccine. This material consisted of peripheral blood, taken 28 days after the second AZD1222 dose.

The CDR3 loop is CASSLAAASYEQYF. The CDR3 nucleotides read TGTGCCAGCAGCTTAGCGGCAGCCTCCTACGAGCAGTACTTC. The chain combines TRBV11-2 with TRBJ2-7, with no clear D. The length of the CDR3 is 14 residues. Per germline, CDR1 SGHAT and CDR2 FQNNGV. Trimming stripped 1 base from V and 0 bases from J, with 7 bases between.